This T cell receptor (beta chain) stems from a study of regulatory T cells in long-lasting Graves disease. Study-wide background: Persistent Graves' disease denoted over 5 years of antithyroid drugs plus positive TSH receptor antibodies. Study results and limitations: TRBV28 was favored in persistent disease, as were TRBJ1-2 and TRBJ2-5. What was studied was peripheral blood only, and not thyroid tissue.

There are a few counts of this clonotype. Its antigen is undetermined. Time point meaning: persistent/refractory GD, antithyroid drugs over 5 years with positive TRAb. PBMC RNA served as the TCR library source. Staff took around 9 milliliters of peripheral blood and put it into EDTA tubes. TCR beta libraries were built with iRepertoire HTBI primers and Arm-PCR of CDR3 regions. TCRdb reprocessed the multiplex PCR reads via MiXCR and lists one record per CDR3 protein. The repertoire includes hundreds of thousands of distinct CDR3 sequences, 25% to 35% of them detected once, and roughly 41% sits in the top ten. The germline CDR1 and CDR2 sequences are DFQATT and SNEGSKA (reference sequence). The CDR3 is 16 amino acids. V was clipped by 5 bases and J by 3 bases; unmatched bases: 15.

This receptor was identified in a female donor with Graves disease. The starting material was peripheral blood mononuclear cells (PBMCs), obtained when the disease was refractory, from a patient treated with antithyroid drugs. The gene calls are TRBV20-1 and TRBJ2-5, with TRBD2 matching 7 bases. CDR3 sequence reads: CSADAVSSGREETQYF. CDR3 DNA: TGCAGTGCTGATGCTGTTAGTAGCGGGCGAGAAGAGACCCAGTACTTC.